This TCR beta chain was recorded in a study of glioma-infiltrating T cells after dendritic cell vaccination. Study information: At biweekly intervals, patients got three intradermal dendritic cell vaccine injections.

TCRdb keeps only in-frame clones here, not all; method: immunoSEQ multiplex PCR. The data contain about 67,000 clones, approximately 81% of them singletons. Whole-study results and caveats: No direct clonality-survival link was found; a diverse polyclonal response may matter. Longer survival after dendritic cell vaccination followed higher pretreatment TIL content.

J lost 8 bases, V lost 7 bases, and 18 bases had no gene match. The CDR3 is 17 amino acids. Germline V CDR1 and CDR2: MDHEN, SYDVKM. Note on this clone: The antigen remains undetermined.

The sequencing used blood, collected before dendritic cell vaccination. This receptor was taken from a human donor with glioblastoma. The rearrangement uses TRBV28 and TRBJ1-2, with 11 positions matching TRBD1. CDR3 amino acids: CASNRPGTGGISGGYTF. CDR3 nucleotides: TGTGCCAGCAACCGCCCCGGGACAGGGGGGATTTCGGGCGGCTACACCTTC.